This T cell receptor beta chain was recorded in a study of OX40 agonist ivuxolimab in advanced cancers. Study overall: Patients received the agonistic anti-OX40 (CD134) antibody ivuxolimab. It was permissible to have had prior anti-PD-1, anti-PD-L1 or anti-CTLA-4 therapy, and around 40% had some.

V was clipped by 3 bases and J by 11 bases, with 13 bases between them. Germline assignment: CDR1 LNHDA and CDR2 SQIVND (reference sequence). The CDR3 is 12 residues long. Libraries were prepared by immunoSEQ multiplex PCR; TCRdb keeps only in-frame clonotypes and omits some of them. The sample yields 70,000 to 75,000 clones, over 75% seen once. For this clone: Its antigen is as yet unknown.

General study points: Averaging showed that CD8+ T cells had more expanded clones than CD4+ did. Some of the nonresponding patients also showed low levels of normalized T-cell clonal expansion.

The J gene is TRBJ1-1, the V gene TRBV19, with D perhaps TRBD1 (6 bases). The source of this sequence is an adult with an advanced solid tumor such as melanoma, head and neck, liver or kidney cancer. The sequencing used CD4+ or CD8+ T cells sorted from blood, collected in a trial of the OX40 agonist ivuxolimab. The DNA for the CDR3 is TGTGCCAGTAGTATGGGGGCAGGCCGGGCTTTCTTT. Its translation: CASSMGAGRAFF. The full variable domain, completed using reference TRBV19 and TRBJ1-1, is DGGITQSPKYLFRKEGQNVTLSCEQNLNHDAMYWYRQDPGQGLRLIYYSQIVNDFQKGDIAEGYSVSREKKESFPLTVTSAQKNPTAFYLCASSMGAGRAFFGQGTRLTVV.